This T cell receptor (beta chain) was recorded in a study of cytomegalovirus exposure and HLA in healthy donors. General study results and limits: HLA alleles were associated with around 17,000 TCR beta sequences in a later analysis at 0.05 false discovery rate. In an earlier analysis, productive rearrangement rates for most beta V segments clustered near 90% or 30%.

13 Jbeta primers and 60 Vbeta primers were used for the PCR. Assay: immunoSEQ multiplex PCR; the TCRdb copy retains only in-frame clones and omits some. This table holds under 170,000 clones, 55% to 70% found once. This clone has more than one count but fewer than ten. Its antigen is undetermined. Germline values: CDR1 MDHEN, CDR2 SYDVKM. Trimming removed 5 bases from V and 5 bases from J; junction bases left unmatched: 8. CDR3 size: 14 residues. The sample taken for sequencing was PBMCs. The rearrangement joins TRBV28 to TRBJ1-1; 7 bases are a match to TRBD1. The clonotype comes from an older woman in good health and CMV-seropositive. The DNA for the CDR3 is TGTGCCAGCAGTAAAGGACAGGTCTGGACTGAAGCTTTCTTT. Protein sequence: CASSKGQVWTEAFF.